Listed below are T cell receptor beta chains from one sample, sequenced in a study of CD8 T cells in ankylosing spondylitis. TCRdb re-derived calls from the 5' RACE reads in MiXCR, one entry per CDR3 protein. The sample contains 750,000 to 850,000 distinct CDR3 sequences, approximately 12% of which appear only once. Source material: blood, either unsorted or a sorted T cell fraction (not recorded which). The receptors here all came from a male donor with ankylosing spondylitis. CDR3s include the opening cysteine and the closing phenylalanine or tryptophan. D genes are given only for firm matches. Part of the rows lack a size; the others show once, few, many or a class for expanded clones.

CDR3 protein: CAISDGSGGNIQYF
CDR3 DNA: TGTGCCATCAGTGACGGAAGCGGGGGTAACATTCAGTACTTC
J gene: TRBJ2-4
V gene: TRBV10-3
clone size: few
D gene: TRBD2

CDR3 protein: CASSSLRLAGRQETQYF
CDR3 DNA: TGTGCCAGCAGCTCCTTACGACTAGCGGGGCGCCAAGAGACCCAGTACTTC
J gene: TRBJ2-5
V gene: TRBV7-9
clone size: few
D gene: TRBD2

CDR3 protein: CASSATGGEIGELFF
CDR3 DNA: TGTGCCAGCAGTGCTACAGGGGGCGAGATCGGGGAGCTGTTTTTT
J gene: TRBJ2-2
V gene: TRBV6-2/TRBV6-3
clone size: many
D gene: TRBD1

CDR3 protein: CASSRTGRSSPLHF
CDR3 DNA: TGTGCCAGCAGTAGGACAGGGCGAAGTTCACCCCTCCACTTT
J gene: TRBJ1-6
V gene: TRBV6-1
clone size: many
D gene: TRBD1

CDR3 protein: CASSLGTSGGTYEQYF
CDR3 DNA: TGTGCCAGCTCACTCGGGACTAGCGGGGGGACCTACGAGCAGTACTTC
J gene: TRBJ2-7
V gene: TRBV18
clone size: .
D gene: TRBD2

CDR3 protein: CASSFPTTGYTEAFF
CDR3 DNA: TGTGCCAGCAGTTTCCCCACGACAGGGTACACTGAAGCTTTCTTT
J gene: TRBJ1-1
V gene: TRBV28
clone size: .
D gene: TRBD1

CDR3 protein: CASSSMTGTTDTQYF
CDR3 DNA: TGCGCCAGCAGCTCGATGACAGGCACCACAGATACGCAGTATTTT
J gene: TRBJ2-3
V gene: TRBV5-1
clone size: .
D gene: .

CDR3 protein: CASSLGDRAAGELFF
CDR3 DNA: TGTGCCAGCAGTTTAGGGGACAGGGCCGCCGGGGAGCTGTTTTTT
J gene: TRBJ2-2
V gene: TRBV12-3/TRBV12-4
clone size: many
D gene: TRBD1

CDR3 protein: CASNPLAGGSGELFF
CDR3 DNA: TGTGCCAGCAACCCACTAGCGGGAGGGTCCGGGGAGCTGTTTTTT
J gene: TRBJ2-2
V gene: TRBV28
clone size: few
D gene: TRBD2

CDR3 protein: CSALRLSVAGELFF
CDR3 DNA: TGCAGTGCCCTCAGGCTATCAGTAGCCGGGGAGCTGTTTTTT
J gene: TRBJ2-2
V gene: TRBV20-1
clone size: .
D gene: .

CDR3 protein: CSARSAPGGEKLFF
CDR3 DNA: TGCAGTGCTAGATCAGCTCCGGGGGGTGAAAAACTGTTTTTT
J gene: TRBJ1-4
V gene: TRBV20-1
clone size: many
D gene: .

CDR3 protein: CASSLQQGRYNEQFF
CDR3 DNA: TGTGCCAGCAGCTTACAACAGGGCCGATACAATGAGCAGTTCTTC
J gene: TRBJ2-1
V gene: TRBV11-1
clone size: .
D gene: .

CDR3 protein: CASSPRVEQYF
CDR3 DNA: TGTGCCAGCAGCCCCAGAGTAGAGCAGTACTTC
J gene: TRBJ2-7
V gene: TRBV7-9
clone size: .
D gene: .

CDR3 protein: CASSPLGSASYEQYF
CDR3 DNA: TGTGCCAGCAGCCCGTTGGGGAGCGCGTCCTACGAGCAGTACTTC
J gene: TRBJ2-7
V gene: TRBV7-2
clone size: few
D gene: .

CDR3 protein: CASTSLMEAGSPLHF
CDR3 DNA: TGTGCCAGCACCTCGCTAATGGAGGCCGGGTCACCCCTCCACTTT
J gene: TRBJ1-6
V gene: TRBV2
clone size: .
D gene: .

CDR3 protein: CASSRGGTGGIEQYF
CDR3 DNA: TGTGCCAGCAGCCGAGGTGGGACAGGGGGCATCGAGCAGTACTTC
J gene: TRBJ2-7
V gene: TRBV7-2
clone size: .
D gene: TRBD1

CDR3 protein: CASSLFREGYNEQFF
CDR3 DNA: TGCGCCAGCAGCCTCTTTCGGGAGGGATACAATGAGCAGTTCTTC
J gene: TRBJ2-1
V gene: TRBV4-3
clone size: .
D gene: TRBD2

CDR3 protein: CSASHHEQYF
CDR3 DNA: TGCAGTGCTTCCCACCATGAGCAGTACTTC
J gene: TRBJ2-7
V gene: TRBV20-1
clone size: few
D gene: .

CDR3 protein: CASSHLSGSSYEQYF
CDR3 DNA: TGTGCCAGCAGCCACCTCTCTGGAAGCTCCTACGAGCAGTACTTC
J gene: TRBJ2-7
V gene: TRBV4-2
clone size: .
D gene: .

CDR3 protein: CASSVVIDTEAFF
CDR3 DNA: TGTGCCAGCAGCGTAGTAATTGATACTGAAGCTTTCTTT
J gene: TRBJ1-1
V gene: TRBV9
clone size: .
D gene: .

CDR3 protein: CASSQISGAHNEQFF
CDR3 DNA: TGCGCCAGCAGCCAAATTAGCGGGGCCCACAATGAGCAGTTCTTC
J gene: TRBJ2-1
V gene: TRBV4-1
clone size: few
D gene: TRBD2

CDR3 protein: CASSRDSLSGANVLTF
CDR3 DNA: TGCGCCAGCAGCCGGGACAGTCTCTCTGGGGCCAACGTCCTGACTTTC
J gene: TRBJ2-6
V gene: TRBV4-3
clone size: few
D gene: TRBD1

CDR3 protein: CASRASGRYNEQFF
CDR3 DNA: TGTGCCAGCAGAGCTAGCGGGAGATACAATGAGCAGTTCTTC
J gene: TRBJ2-1
V gene: TRBV7-2
clone size: .
D gene: TRBD2

CDR3 protein: CASSSLRGTNTGELFF
CDR3 DNA: TGTGCCAGCAGCTCGCTGCGCGGGACAAACACCGGGGAGCTGTTTTTT
J gene: TRBJ2-2
V gene: TRBV7-6
clone size: .
D gene: .

CDR3 protein: CATAPTWDTEAFF
CDR3 DNA: TGTGCCACCGCCCCCACATGGGACACTGAAGCTTTCTTT
J gene: TRBJ1-1
V gene: TRBV11-1
clone size: .
D gene: .

CDR3 protein: CASSVDRREDTQYF
CDR3 DNA: TGTGCCAGCAGTGTGGACAGGCGTGAAGATACGCAGTATTTT
J gene: TRBJ2-3
V gene: TRBV6-1
clone size: .
D gene: TRBD1

CDR3 protein: CSARDYRVGEQFF
CDR3 DNA: TGCAGTGCTAGAGATTACAGGGTGGGTGAGCAGTTCTTC
J gene: TRBJ2-1
V gene: TRBV20-1
clone size: .
D gene: .

CDR3 protein: CASRTAGRSTDTQYF
CDR3 DNA: TGTGCCAGCAGGACGGCGGGGCGGAGCACAGATACGCAGTATTTT
J gene: TRBJ2-3
V gene: TRBV7-2
clone size: few
D gene: .

CDR3 protein: CASSQQRDQPQHF
CDR3 DNA: TGTGCCAGCTCACAACAGAGGGATCAGCCCCAGCATTTT
J gene: TRBJ1-5
V gene: TRBV18
clone size: few
D gene: .

CDR3 protein: CASSRLAGGLGGGDTQYF
CDR3 DNA: TGTGCCAGCAGCCGACTAGCGGGGGGTCTTGGGGGTGGAGATACGCAGTATTTT
J gene: TRBJ2-3
V gene: TRBV11-2
clone size: .
D gene: TRBD2